This T cell receptor (beta chain) was captured in a study of T cells in women clearing cervical HPV infection. Worth noting for this clone: The read ends 3 residues shy of where the CDR3 ends; the end is completed using the germline J gene.

Germline V CDR1 and CDR2: KGHDR, SFDVKD. The ends were cut back, 5 bases at V and 1 base at J, with 13 bases in the middle. The CDR3 runs 15 residues. TCR beta CDR3 amplified by multiplex PCR from approximately 1,100 ng genomic DNA. The table came from immunoSEQ multiplex PCR; TCRdb's copy has only in-frame clones and leaves some out. The table for this sample gives about 36,000 clones. V and J are TRBV24-1 and TRBJ2-5; possible D gene TRBD1, 6 bases. Sequencing used blood buffy coat. This sequence originates from a woman aged 18 to 75 with a cervical HPV16 infection that either progressed to CIN3+ or cleared (not recorded which). CDR3 region: CATSGGRGAQETQYF. Incomplete CDR3 DNA: TGTGCCACCAGTGGAGGCAGGGGAGCCCAAGAGACC.